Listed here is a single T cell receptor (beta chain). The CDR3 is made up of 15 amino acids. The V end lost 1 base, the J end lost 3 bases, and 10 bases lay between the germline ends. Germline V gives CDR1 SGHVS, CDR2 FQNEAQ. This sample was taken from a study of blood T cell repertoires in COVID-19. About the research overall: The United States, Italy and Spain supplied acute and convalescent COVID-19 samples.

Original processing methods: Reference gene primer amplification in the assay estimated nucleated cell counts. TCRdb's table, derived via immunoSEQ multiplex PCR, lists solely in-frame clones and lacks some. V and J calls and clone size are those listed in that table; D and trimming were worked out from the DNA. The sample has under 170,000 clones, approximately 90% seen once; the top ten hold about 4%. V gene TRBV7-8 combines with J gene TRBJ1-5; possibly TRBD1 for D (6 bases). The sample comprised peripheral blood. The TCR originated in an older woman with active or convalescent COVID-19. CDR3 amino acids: CASSLDRVVNQPQHF. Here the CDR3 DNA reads TGTGCCAGCAGCTTAGACAGGGTGGTCAATCAGCCCCAGCATTTT.